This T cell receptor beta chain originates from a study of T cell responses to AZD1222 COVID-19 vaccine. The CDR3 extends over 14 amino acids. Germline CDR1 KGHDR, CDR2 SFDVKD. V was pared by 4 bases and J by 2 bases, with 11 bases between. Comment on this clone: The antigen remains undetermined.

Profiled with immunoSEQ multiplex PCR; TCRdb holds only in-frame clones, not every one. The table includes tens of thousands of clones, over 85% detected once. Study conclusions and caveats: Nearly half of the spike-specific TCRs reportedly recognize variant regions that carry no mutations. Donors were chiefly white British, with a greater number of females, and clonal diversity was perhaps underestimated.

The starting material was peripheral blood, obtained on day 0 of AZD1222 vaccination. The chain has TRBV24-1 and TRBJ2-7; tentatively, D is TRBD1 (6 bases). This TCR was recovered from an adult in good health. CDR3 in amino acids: CATSDRTATYEQYF. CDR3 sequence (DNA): TGTGCCACCAGTGACCGGACAGCTACCTACGAGCAGTACTTC.